Listed below are T cell receptor beta chains from one sample, sequenced in a study of cytomegalovirus exposure and HLA in healthy donors. Clones were read by immunoSEQ multiplex PCR, and TCRdb kept only the in-frame ones, dropping some. The data contain 300,000 or so clones, 70% to 90% of them seen just once; the ten biggest clones take up about 2%. Input material: PBMCs. The receptors shown here come from a woman in her forties in good health and CMV-seropositive. Each CDR3 is given with its conserved first and last residue. Fields, in order: clone size, D gene, V gene, J gene, CDR3 protein, CDR3 DNA. D genes are given only for firm matches. Rows give clone size only sometimes, using once, few, many, or a class for an expanded clone.

>.|TRBD1|TRBV2|TRBJ2-7
CASRAGGYEQYF
TGTGCCAGCAGGGCAGGGGGCTACGAGCAGTACTTC
>.|.|TRBV7-8|TRBJ1-6
CASSSMPSQSISGGALHF
TGTGCTAGCAGCTCCATGCCTAGCCAATCTATATCTGGGGGGGCCCTCCACTTT
>few|.|TRBV5-6|TRBJ1-5
CASSLGGALSGSNQPQHF
TGTGCCAGCAGCTTAGGAGGGGCCCTTAGCGGTAGCAATCAGCCCCAGCATTTT
>.|TRBD2|TRBV11-2|TRBJ2-1
CASSPSAGGLYNEQFF
TGTGCCAGCAGCCCGTCGGCGGGAGGGCTCTACAATGAGCAGTTCTTC
>.|TRBD1|TRBV5-1|TRBJ2-3
CASSRGGSTDTQYF
TGCGCCAGCAGCCGAGGGGGCTCCACAGATACGCAGTATTTT
>once|.|TRBV7-8|TRBJ2-7
CASSLGADSYEQYF
TGTGCCAGCAGCTTAGGAGCGGACTCCTACGAGCAGTACTTC
>.|TRBD1|TRBV5-8|TRBJ2-7
CASSFLDRETYEQYF
TGTGCCAGCAGCTTCCTTGACAGGGAAACCTACGAGCAGTACTTC
>.|TRBD2|TRBV28|TRBJ2-1
CASSWIAGNTYNEQFF
TGTGCCAGCAGTTGGATAGCGGGAAACACCTACAATGAGCAGTTCTTC
>.|.|TRBV28|TRBJ2-2
CATGGPGVPTGELFF
TGTGCCACGGGTGGCCCGGGAGTCCCCACCGGGGAGCTGTTTTTT
>.|TRBD1|TRBV5-1|TRBJ1-5
CASSLAGQKNQPQHF
TGCGCCAGCAGCTTGGCGGGACAGAAGAATCAGCCCCAGCATTTT
>.|TRBD2|TRBV27|TRBJ2-7
CASRDSGRPSYEQYF
TGTGCCAGCAGGGACAGCGGGAGGCCCTCCTACGAGCAGTACTTC